Listed below are T cell receptor beta chains from one sample, sequenced in a study of PD-1 blockade in classical Hodgkin lymphoma. Sequencing used immunoSEQ multiplex PCR; TCRdb keeps in-frame clones, though not all of them. The data hold roughly 31,000 clones, with just over 70% observed a single time. Sequenced material: peripheral blood mononuclear cells (PBMCs), taken before the second cycle of nivolumab. The receptors come from a human donor with classical Hodgkin lymphoma. The CDR3 runs from the conserved cysteine through the conserved F or W. Each record gives: D gene, V gene, J gene, clone size, CDR3 DNA, CDR3 protein. The D gene is left open where the match is weak. Clone sizes are given selectively: once, few, many, or a class where the clone is expanded.

D: -
V: TRBV19
J: TRBJ2-2
size: -
DNA: TGTGCCAGTAGTATAGCCATGGGCGGAAACACCGGGGAGCTGTTTTTT
CDR3: CASSIAMGGNTGELFF

D: -
V: TRBV11-2
J: TRBJ2-1
size: -
DNA: TGTGCCAGCACCTCCCAGGGACTTGGCAATGAGCAGTTCTTC
CDR3: CASTSQGLGNEQFF

D: TRBD2
V: TRBV7-9
J: TRBJ2-1
size: -
DNA: TGTGCCAGCAGCCGACTAGCGGGGGGTTACAATGAGCAGTTCTTC
CDR3: CASSRLAGGYNEQFF

D: -
V: TRBV18
J: TRBJ2-7
size: once
DNA: TGTGCCAGCTCATCCATCTTTCAGGGTTCCGGAGGCTACGAGCAGTACTTC
CDR3: CASSSIFQGSGGYEQYF

D: -
V: TRBV7-2
J: TRBJ2-3
size: -
DNA: TGTGCCAGCAGCTTACTCAAAGATACGCAGTATTTT
CDR3: CASSLLKDTQYF

D: -
V: TRBV5-8
J: TRBJ2-1
size: -
DNA: TGTGCCAGCAGTCTGCTCCGACTCTACCTCGGGAACGATGAGCAGTTCTTC
CDR3: CASSLLRLYLGNDEQFF

D: TRBD2
V: TRBV7-9
J: TRBJ2-1
size: -
DNA: TGTGCCAGCAGCTTAGGGCTAGCGGGAGTTTCGGAGCAGTTCTTC
CDR3: CASSLGLAGVSEQFF

D: TRBD1
V: TRBV27
J: TRBJ1-2
size: -
DNA: TGTGCCAGCAGAAAATGGGACAGGGAGGGGAATGGCTACACCTTC
CDR3: CASRKWDREGNGYTF

D: -
V: TRBV2
J: TRBJ2-2
size: -
DNA: TGTGCCAGCAGGGACCCGGTCTTAAACACCGGGGAGCTGTTTTTT
CDR3: CASRDPVLNTGELFF

D: TRBD2
V: TRBV5-1
J: TRBJ2-3
size: -
DNA: TGCGCCAGCAGCGCGCTAGCGGGGAGCACAGATACGCAGTATTTT
CDR3: CASSALAGSTDTQYF

D: -
V: TRBV6-5
J: TRBJ1-5
size: -
DNA: TGTGCCAGCAGAGACAGTCATCAGCCCCAGCATTTT
CDR3: CASRDSHQPQHF

D: TRBD1
V: TRBV7-9
J: TRBJ1-1
size: -
DNA: TGTGCCAGCAGCTTAGACGAGGGGGCAGGCACTGAAGCTTTCTTT
CDR3: CASSLDEGAGTEAFF

D: -
V: TRBV5-1
J: TRBJ1-2
size: -
DNA: TGCGCCAGCAGCTTTGGTGGGGAAGGCGGCTACACCTTC
CDR3: CASSFGGEGGYTF